The 27 T cell receptor beta chains below all came from one sample that was sequenced in a study of Graves' ophthalmopathy and Graves' hyperthyroidism. RNA transcripts served as template for amplifying TCR beta CDR3 sequences. Second-round multiplex PCR came after a first-round RT-PCR that employed HTBI primers. MiXCR, run by TCRdb on the multiplex PCR reads, gives a single entry per CDR3 protein. The table shows hundreds of thousands of distinct CDR3 sequences, with 22% occurring only once. Sequencing input: peripheral blood. These receptors originate from a woman between 18 and 29 years old with stable Graves' hyperthyroidism. Some clones in this sample may be carry-over from other donors' samples.

Ten or more counts support this clonotype. The chain combines TRBV7-2 with TRBJ1-2, with 8 bases lining up with TRBD1. The germline V gene has CDR1 SGHTA and CDR2 FQGNSA. V lost 5 bases and J lost 0; bases outside the gene matches: 5. CDR3 size: 15 residues. The CDR3 here is CASSPWTGTNYGYTF. The CDR3 nucleotides are TGTGCCAGCAGCCCTTGGACAGGGACTAACTATGGCTACACCTTC.

The rearrangement links TRBV4-2 to TRBJ2-2; 9 bases match TRBD2. The CDR3 has 15 residues. Germline CDR1 is LGHNA and CDR2 is YNFKEQ. The junction had 4 bases not matched to a gene; V was cut back by 1 base and J by 7 bases. In DNA, the CDR3 is TGTGCCAGCAGCCAAGTCCAACTAGCGGGCGGGGAGCTGTTTTTT. It translates to CASSQVQLAGGELFF.

There are many counts of this clonotype. The rearrangement uses TRBV27 and TRBJ2-2; TRBD2 might be the D (5 bases). V was trimmed by 7 bases and J by 0 bases, leaving 6 bases between them. CDR3 length equals 13 residues. Germline CDR1 and CDR2: MNHEY and SMNVEV (reference sequence). The CDR3 nucleotides are TGTGCCAGCACAGCGGCGAACACCGGGGAGCTGTTTTTT. Translating gives CASTAANTGELFF.

The J gene is TRBJ1-5, the V gene TRBV18, with 7 bases lining up with TRBD1. Germline CDR1 reads KGHSH; CDR2 reads LQKENI. The CDR3 loop spans 16 amino acids. V shed 4 bases and J 12 bases; nucleotides not matched to a gene: 18. In DNA, the CDR3 is TGTGCCAGCTCACTGTCTCGACAGGGAGCAAATGAGCTCCAGCATTTT. Translating gives CASSLSRQGANELQHF.

This clonotype was detected ten times or more. This chain uses TRBV20-1 with TRBJ2-2, with 12 positions matching TRBD2. Germline assignment: CDR1 DFQATT and CDR2 SNEGSKA (reference sequence). CDR3 length: 15 amino acids. J gave up 7 bases and V 5 bases, and 8 bases lay outside the gene matches. The CDR3 nucleotides read TGCAGTGCTGGGCTAGCGGGAGGGCCCGTCGGGGAGCTGTTTTTT. Its translation is CSAGLAGGPVGELFF.

This clonotype has a count of ten or more. This rearrangement joins TRBV11-1 to TRBJ1-2; D gene ambiguous. The V end lost 5 bases, the J end lost 8 bases, and 18 bases lay between the germline ends. Germline V gene sequence: CDR1 SGHAT, CDR2 FQDESV (reference sequence). This CDR3 has 14 residues. DNA for the CDR3: TGTGCCAGCAGCCAGACGACGGAGCCCGGGGGCTACACCTTC. This translates into CASSQTTEPGGYTF. Filled out from reference TRBV11-1 and TRBJ1-2, the complete variable domain reads EAEVAQSPRYKITEKSQAVAFWCDPISGHATLYWYRQILGQGPELLVQFQDESVVDDSQLPKDRFSAERLKGVDSTLKIQPAELGDSAMYLCASSQTTEPGGYTFGSGTRLTVV.

This clonotype was seen at least ten times. The rearrangement links TRBV6-5 to TRBJ1-1; D is ambiguous. This CDR3 is built from 17 residues. V was shortened by 0 bases and J by 0 bases, with 14 bases between the two germline ends. Germline V gene sequence: CDR1 MNHEY, CDR2 SVGAGI. CDR3 nucleotides: TGTGCCAGCAGTTACTCGAGGCAGTGGAGCATGAACACTGAAGCTTTCTTT. It is translated as CASSYSRQWSMNTEAFF.

This clonotype has more than one count but fewer than ten. The chain employs TRBV10-3 and TRBJ2-5; 8 nucleotides line up with TRBD1. The germline gives CDR1 ENHRY, CDR2 SYGVKD. This CDR3 has 16 amino acids. Trimming removed 0 bases from V and 5 bases from J; junction bases left unmatched: 8. The CDR3 sequence: CAISESDRVLEETQYF. The CDR3 region has the DNA TGTGCCATCAGTGAGTCGGACAGGGTTCTAGAGGAGACCCAGTACTTC.

The CDR3 spells CAIRRQGGSNQPQHF. Here the CDR3 DNA reads TGTGCCATCAGACGACAGGGAGGAAGCAATCAGCCCCAGCATTTT. J is TRBJ1-5 and V is TRBV3-1; 7 bases match TRBD1. Germline assignment: CDR1 LGHDT and CDR2 YNNKEL (reference sequence). The V gene end was trimmed by 10 bases and the J gene end by 1 base; junction bases not matched to a gene: 10. The CDR3 consists of 15 residues. The whole variable domain, remainder taken from reference TRBV3-1 and TRBJ1-5, is DTAVSQTPKYLVTQMGNDKSIKCEQNLGHDTMYWYKQDSKKFLKIMFSYNNKELIINETVPNRFSPKSPDKAHLNLHINSLELGDSAVYFCAIRRQGGSNQPQHFGDGTRLSIL.

On this clonotype: One base away lies a much larger clone, so this may be a sequencing read error. The J gene is TRBJ2-5, the V gene TRBV6-1; a weak D match, TRBD2 (7 bases). This CDR3 comprises 13 residues. The germline V gene has CDR1 MNHNS and CDR2 SASEGT. CDR3 amino acids: CASRVGGQVTQYF. In nucleotides, the CDR3 is TGTGCCAGCAGGGTGGGGGGGCAAGTGACCCAGTACTTC.

This clonotype was detected ten times or more. V is TRBV5-1 and J is TRBJ2-5; 7 bases fit TRBD1. The CDR3 has 15 residues. The V and J ends lost 4 bases and 0 bases, in that order; junction bases with no gene match: 6. Germline loops: CDR1 SGHRS, CDR2 YFSETQ. The CDR3 bases are TGCGCCAGCAGCGGTACGACAGGGAACCAAGAGACCCAGTACTTC. Its protein product is CASSGTTGNQETQYF.

The chain couples TRBV9 to TRBJ2-7; the D gene is possibly TRBD2 (6 bases). V was cut by 4 bases and J by 3 bases, with 11 bases left in between. This CDR3 is 13 amino acids long. Germline CDR1 reads SGDLS; CDR2 reads YYNGEE. The CDR3 bases are TGTGCCAGCAGCACCCCCGGGGGCTACGAGCAGTACTTC. Translation: CASSTPGGYEQYF.

This clonotype was detected only a few times. The chain couples TRBV29-1 to TRBJ2-2, with TRBD2 matching 9 bases. Per the germline V gene, CDR1 is SQVTM and CDR2 is ANQGSEA. The CDR3 contains 15 residues. With V trimmed by 6 bases and J by 2 bases, 7 bases remained unmatched. The DNA of the CDR3 is TGCAGCGTACGGTCCGGGACTAGCAACACCGGGGAGCTGTTTTTT. Protein: CSVRSGTSNTGELFF.

The gene calls are TRBV4-2 and TRBJ1-2; D remains ambiguous. V was shortened by 5 bases and J by 1 base, with 14 bases between the two germline ends. Germline V lookup: CDR1 LGHNA, CDR2 YNFKEQ. This CDR3 has 15 residues. CDR3 in amino acids: CASSEDTGVNYGYTF. The CDR3 coding sequence is TGTGCCAGCAGCGAGGATACGGGAGTTAACTATGGCTACACCTTC.

The V gene is TRBV4-1, the J gene TRBJ2-7, with unresolved D. From germline, CDR1 is MGHRA and CDR2 YSYEKL. V was pared by 1 base and J by 2 bases, with 9 bases between. CDR3 length equals 14 residues. The chain's CDR3 is CASSQAFSPYEQYF. The CDR3 nucleotides are TGCGCCAGCAGCCAAGCTTTCAGCCCCTACGAGCAGTACTTC.

This clonotype came up many times. The chain has TRBV7-2 and TRBJ1-3; 8 nucleotides line up with TRBD1. The CDR3 is 15 residues long. V gave up 2 bases and J gave up 4 bases; unmatched junction bases: 4. Per germline, CDR1 SGHTA and CDR2 FQGNSA. The CDR3 nucleotides read TGTGCCAGCAGCTTACAGGGGGCAGGGGGAAACACCATATATTTT. Its protein is CASSLQGAGGNTIYF.

The chain employs TRBV27 and TRBJ1-1; D not resolved. This CDR3 has 13 amino acids. Between the trimmed V and J ends, which lost 6 bases and 1 base, there was a span of 9 bases. Looked up from germline, CDR1 is MNHEY and CDR2 is SMNVEV (reference sequence). The CDR3 loop is CASRALGNTEAFF. CDR3 DNA: TGTGCCAGCAGGGCCCTCGGGAACACTGAAGCTTTCTTT.

This clonotype was recorded at least ten times. The chain couples TRBV20-1 to TRBJ1-1, with D tentatively TRBD1 (6 bases). V dropped 7 bases and J dropped 1 base, with 16 bases sitting between them. CDR3 length equals 14 residues. Germline V gene lookup returns CDR1 DFQATT and CDR2 SNEGSKA (reference sequence). DNA of the CDR3: TGCAGTGTTAAGAGGGGGGGACCGAACACTGAAGCTTTCTTT. This encodes CSVKRGGPNTEAFF.

This clonotype came up many times. The chain has TRBV20-1 and TRBJ2-7; 8 bases map to TRBD1. V lost 7 bases, J lost 2 bases, and 7 bases stayed unmatched. CDR1 and CDR2 from the germline V gene are DFQATT and SNEGSKA (reference sequence). This CDR3 spans 13 amino acids. The CDR3 here is CSVLPGQAYEQYF. CDR3 in DNA: TGCAGTGTCCTACCGGGACAGGCCTACGAGCAGTACTTC.

The J gene is TRBJ1-2, the V gene TRBV2; 10 bases map to TRBD1. The CDR3 extends over 13 amino acids. V lost 7 bases and J lost 6; bases outside the gene matches: 5. Germline lookup yields CDR1 SNHLY and CDR2 FYNNEI. The CDR3 protein is CASKGTGDNGYTF. CDR3 DNA sequence: TGTGCCAGCAAGGGGACAGGGGATAATGGCTACACCTTC.

This clonotype was seen ten or more times. This chain links TRBV20-1 with TRBJ1-5, with 7 bases that match TRBD1. The length of the CDR3 is 12 residues. Unmatched junction bases numbered 3, after V lost 6 bases and J lost 4 bases. Germline CDR1 is DFQATT and CDR2 is SNEGSKA (reference sequence). The CDR3 DNA reads as TGCAGTGCGCAGGGACAGAATCAGCCCCAGCATTTT. This gives the protein CSAQGQNQPQHF.

On this clonotype itself: No conserved phenylalanine or tryptophan is present at the end of the CDR3, so a read error is the likely explanation. It is unclear where the CDR3 begins or ends on the DNA, so no DNA is shown, and the CDR3 is as TCRdb lists it. This sequence joins TRBV11-2 and TRBJ2-4; the D segment call TRBD2 is taken from the table without a DNA check. 18 amino acids form the CDR3, both terminal residues included. CDR1 and CDR2 from the germline V gene are SGHAT and FQNNGV. The CDR3 sequence: CASSSRVVAGGYEQYFRP.

This chain joins TRBV20-1 and TRBJ1-1, with 7 bases aligning to TRBD1. The CDR3 loop spans 13 amino acids. V shed 6 bases and J 2 bases; nucleotides not matched to a gene: 6. Germline V CDR1 and CDR2: DFQATT, SNEGSKA (reference sequence). CDR3 region: CSAPTGFNTEAFF. CDR3 bases: TGCAGTGCCCCGACAGGGTTTAACACTGAAGCTTTCTTT.

This chain uses TRBV6-1 with TRBJ2-2; possible D gene TRBD1, 5 bases. Deletions cut 6 bases from V and 6 bases from J, with 17 bases between. Germline V gives CDR1 MNHNS, CDR2 SASEGT. The CDR3 has 15 residues. CDR3 DNA sequence: TGTGCCAGCAGCCCAAGGGGCTGGTCGCCCGGGGAGCTGTTTTTT. Amino acids: CASSPRGWSPGELFF.

Details on this clonotype: A much larger clone lies one base from this, so it may be a read error. This chain joins TRBV28 and TRBJ2-7; 7 positions agree with TRBD1. The CDR3 totals 15 residues. Germline V CDR1 and CDR2: MDHEN, SYDVKM. The CDR3 spells CASRAYRGVRYEQCF. CDR3 coding DNA: TGTGCCAGCAGGGCGTACAGGGGTGTACGGTACGAGCAGTGCTTC.

This clonotype was detected many times. The chain has TRBV11-2 and TRBJ2-7; 9 bases align to TRBD1. The length of the CDR3 is 14 residues. CDR1 and CDR2 (germline): SGHAT, FQNNGV. V lost 5 bases, J lost 6 bases, and 8 bases stayed unmatched. The chain's CDR3 is CASSLGQGILEQYF. CDR3 sequence (DNA): TGTGCCAGCAGCCTTGGACAGGGGATACTCGAGCAGTACTTC.

Ten or more counts support this clonotype. The chain uses TRBV7-2 and TRBJ1-2; D gene uncertain. V lost 1 base to trimming and J lost 14 bases, with 14 bases between them. Germline CDR1 SGHTA, CDR2 FQGNSA. This CDR3 has 12 amino acids. CDR3 protein: CASSLERDGQTF. The CDR3 region has the DNA TGTGCCAGCAGCTTAGAACGGGATGGGCAGACCTTC. Together with reference TRBV7-2 and TRBJ1-2, the CDR3 gives the full variable domain: GAGVSQSPSNKVTEKGKDVELRCDPISGHTALYWYRQSLGQGLEFLIYFQGNSAPDKSGLPSDRFSAERTGGSVSTLTIQRTQQEDSAVYLCASSLERDGQTFGSGTRLTVV.